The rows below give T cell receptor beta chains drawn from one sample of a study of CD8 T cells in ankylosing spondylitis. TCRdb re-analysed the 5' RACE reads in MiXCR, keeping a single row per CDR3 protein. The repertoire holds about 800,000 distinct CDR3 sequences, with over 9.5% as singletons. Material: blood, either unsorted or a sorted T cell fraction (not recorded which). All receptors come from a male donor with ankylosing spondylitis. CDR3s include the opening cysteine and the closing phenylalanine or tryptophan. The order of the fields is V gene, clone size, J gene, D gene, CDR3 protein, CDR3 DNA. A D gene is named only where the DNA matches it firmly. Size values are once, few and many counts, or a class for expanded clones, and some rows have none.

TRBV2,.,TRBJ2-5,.,CASRSTWTQSETQYF,TGTGCCAGCAGATCAACTTGGACCCAATCGGAGACCCAGTACTTC
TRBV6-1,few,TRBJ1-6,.,CASSESGGTNSPLHF,TGTGCCAGCAGTGAAAGCGGAGGGACGAATTCACCCCTCCACTTT
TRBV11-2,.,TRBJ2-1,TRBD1,CASSSETGYNEQFF,TGTGCCAGCAGCTCAGAGACAGGGTACAATGAGCAGTTCTTC
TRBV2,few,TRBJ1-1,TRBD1,CASSDQGAYTEAFF,TGTGCCAGCAGTGACCAGGGGGCTTATACTGAAGCTTTCTTT
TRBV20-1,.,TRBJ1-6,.,CSAPDRKSPLHF,TGCAGTGCTCCGGACAGAAAGTCACCCCTCCACTTT
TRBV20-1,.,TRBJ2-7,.,CSAPFRQAQYF,TGCAGTGCTCCCTTTAGACAGGCGCAGTACTTC
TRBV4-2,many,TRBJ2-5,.,CASSQVPRGETQYF,TGTGCCAGCAGCCAAGTCCCCAGGGGAGAGACCCAGTACTTC
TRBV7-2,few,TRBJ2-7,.,CASAPGLITSYEQYF,TGTGCCAGCGCTCCGGGACTCATAACATCCTACGAGCAGTACTTC
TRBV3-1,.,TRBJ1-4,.,CASSPTLYAAAGEKLFF,TGTGCCAGCAGCCCGACCTTATACGCGGCCGCCGGAGAAAAACTGTTTTTT
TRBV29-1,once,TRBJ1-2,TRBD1,CSARTGTVYGYTF,TGCAGCGCCCGAACCGGGACAGTATATGGCTACACCTTC
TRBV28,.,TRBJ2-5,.,CASHRRNKETQYF,TGTGCCAGTCACAGGCGGAATAAAGAGACCCAGTACTTC
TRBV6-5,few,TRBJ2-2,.,CASSFLQGPGELFF,TGTGCCAGCAGTTTCCTACAGGGCCCCGGGGAGCTGTTTTTT
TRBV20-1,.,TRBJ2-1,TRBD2,CSAPPGLAYNEQFF,TGCAGTGCTCCCCCCGGACTAGCCTACAATGAGCAGTTCTTC
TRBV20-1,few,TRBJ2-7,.,CSASRESYEQYF,TGCAGTGCTAGCCGGGAATCCTACGAGCAGTACTTC
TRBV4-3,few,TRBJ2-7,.,CASSQEVNRFEQYF,TGCGCCAGCAGCCAAGAAGTCAACCGTTTCGAGCAGTACTTC
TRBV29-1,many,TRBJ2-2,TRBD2,CSVRGLAGNNGELFF,TGCAGCGTTCGGGGACTAGCAGGGAACAACGGGGAGCTGTTTTTT
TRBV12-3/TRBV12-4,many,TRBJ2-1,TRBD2,CASSQRGSGSYNEQFF,TGTGCCAGCAGCCAACGGGGTAGCGGGAGTTACAATGAGCAGTTCTTC
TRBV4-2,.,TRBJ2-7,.,CASSQDRDPRRQYF,TGTGCCAGCAGCCAAGACCGGGACCCAAGGCGGCAGTACTTC
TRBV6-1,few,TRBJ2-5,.,CASSLIGPSYQETQYF,TGTGCCAGCAGTCTGATCGGACCGTCGTACCAAGAGACCCAGTACTTC
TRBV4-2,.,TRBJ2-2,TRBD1,CASSPMTGGPSTGELFF,TGTGCCAGCAGCCCAATGACAGGGGGCCCGAGCACCGGGGAGCTGTTTTTT
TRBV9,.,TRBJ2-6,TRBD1,CASSTRQGTAGANVLTF,TGTGCCAGCAGCACAAGACAGGGAACGGCTGGGGCCAACGTCCTGACTTTC
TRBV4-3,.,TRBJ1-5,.,CASSQDVRTNQPQHF,TGCGCCAGCAGCCAAGATGTGCGGACTAATCAGCCCCAGCATTTT
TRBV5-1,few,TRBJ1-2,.,CASSSDGTSYGYTF,TGCGCCAGCAGCTCCGACGGGACCTCCTATGGCTACACCTTC
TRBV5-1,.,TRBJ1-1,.,CASSLDSSAFF,TGCGCCAGCAGCTTGGATTCGTCGGCTTTCTTT
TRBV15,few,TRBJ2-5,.,CATRFGVRETQYF,TGTGCCACCAGGTTCGGGGTACGGGAGACCCAGTACTTC
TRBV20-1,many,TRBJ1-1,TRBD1,CSAPGRGRIDTEAFF,TGCAGTGCCCCGGGCAGGGGGCGAATCGACACTGAAGCTTTCTTT
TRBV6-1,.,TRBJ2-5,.,CASSEMGNRVEETQYF,TGTGCCAGCAGTGAAATGGGAAACAGGGTTGAAGAGACCCAGTACTTC
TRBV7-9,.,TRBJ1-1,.,CASSLRQEGTEAFF,TGTGCCAGCAGCCTCCGACAGGAAGGTACTGAAGCTTTCTTT
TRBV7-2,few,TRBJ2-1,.,CASSLFPHNEQFF,TGTGCCAGCAGCTTATTCCCCCACAATGAGCAGTTCTTC
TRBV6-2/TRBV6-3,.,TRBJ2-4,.,CASSYSKERVNIQYF,TGTGCCAGCAGTTACTCGAAGGAGAGGGTGAACATTCAGTACTTC